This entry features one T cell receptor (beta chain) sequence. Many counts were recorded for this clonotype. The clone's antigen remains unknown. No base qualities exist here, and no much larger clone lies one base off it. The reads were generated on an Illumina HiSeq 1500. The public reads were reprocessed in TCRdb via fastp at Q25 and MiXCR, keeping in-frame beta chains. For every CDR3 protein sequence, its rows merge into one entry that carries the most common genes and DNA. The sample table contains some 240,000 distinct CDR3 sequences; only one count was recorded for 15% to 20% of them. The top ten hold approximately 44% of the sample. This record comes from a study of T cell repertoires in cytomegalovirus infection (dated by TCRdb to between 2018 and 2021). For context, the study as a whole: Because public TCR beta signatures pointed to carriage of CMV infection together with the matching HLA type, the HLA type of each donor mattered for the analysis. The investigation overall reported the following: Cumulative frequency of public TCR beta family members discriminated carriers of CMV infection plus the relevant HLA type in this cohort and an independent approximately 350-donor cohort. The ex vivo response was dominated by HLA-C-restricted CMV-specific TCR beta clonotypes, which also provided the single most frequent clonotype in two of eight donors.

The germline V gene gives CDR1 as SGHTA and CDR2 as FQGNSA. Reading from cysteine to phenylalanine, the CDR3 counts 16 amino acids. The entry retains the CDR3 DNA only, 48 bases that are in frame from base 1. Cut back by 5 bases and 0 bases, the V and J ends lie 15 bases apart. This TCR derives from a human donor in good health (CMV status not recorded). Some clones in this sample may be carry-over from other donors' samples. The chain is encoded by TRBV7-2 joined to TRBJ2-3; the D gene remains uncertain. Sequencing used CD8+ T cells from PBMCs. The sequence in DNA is TGTGCCAGCAGCCCGCTCAGCATGGTTAGCACAGATACGCAGTATTTT. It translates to CASSPLSMVSTDTQYF.